In its sample, the clone carrying this TCR beta chain was seen once. As yet, its antigen is unknown. Germline V gene lookup returns CDR1 SGHRS and CDR2 YFSETQ. V shed 2 bases and J shed 0 bases, with 14 bases lying between them. This CDR3 has 17 amino acids. It was healthy bone marrow donors who served as donors. The data belong to a study of cytomegalovirus exposure and HLA in healthy donors. Overall study findings and caveats: The majority of TCR sequences were rare, yet some public TCRs appeared in many donors.

In the PCR, 60 Vbeta and 13 Jbeta primers were used. The repertoire was sequenced with immunoSEQ multiplex PCR; TCRdb's copy has only in-frame clones and lacks some. The table lists about 94,000 clones, 60% to 80% of them singletons. This clonotype was sampled from a woman in her forties in good health and CMV-seronegative. Material: PBMCs. V and J are TRBV5-1 and TRBJ2-2, with D tentatively TRBD1 (5 bases). CDR3 bases: TGCGCCAGCAGCTTAGGGCGTGGGGCCTCGAACACCGGGGAGCTGTTTTTT. This encodes CASSLGRGASNTGELFF.